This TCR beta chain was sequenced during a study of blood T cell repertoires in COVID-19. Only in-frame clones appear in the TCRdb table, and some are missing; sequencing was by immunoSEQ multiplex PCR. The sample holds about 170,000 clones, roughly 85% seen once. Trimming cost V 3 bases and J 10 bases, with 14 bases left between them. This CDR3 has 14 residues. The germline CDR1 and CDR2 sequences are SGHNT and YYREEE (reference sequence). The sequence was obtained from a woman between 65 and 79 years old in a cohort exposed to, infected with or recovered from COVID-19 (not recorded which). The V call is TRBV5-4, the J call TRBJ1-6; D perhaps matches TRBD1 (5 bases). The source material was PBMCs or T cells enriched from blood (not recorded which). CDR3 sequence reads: CASSSSWGDSPLHF. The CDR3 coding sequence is TGTGCCAGCAGCTCATCGTGGGGGGACTCACCCCTCCACTTT.